This T cell receptor (beta chain) was recovered during a study of CD8 T cells in Susac syndrome. Overall study results and limits: The study's TCR sequencing and HLA analysis covered a relatively small number of individuals, and the study acknowledged this.

CDR3 length: 18 amino acids. Germline V gene lookup returns CDR1 MNHEY and CDR2 SVGEGT. V was pared by 4 bases and J by 5 bases, with 8 bases of the junction left unmatched. Sequencing of TCR beta covered CD8+ and CD4+ T cells obtained from blood. Through negative isolation, CD4+ and CD8+ T cells were obtained, while TEMRA cells were enriched using FACS. A quantity of about 0.5 to 1 ug RNA underwent reverse transcription using random hexamers. An immunoSEQ multiplex PCR generated amplified TCR beta CDR3 products spanning 54 Vbeta and 13 Jbeta. MiXCR was run by TCRdb on the immunoSEQ multiplex PCR reads, yielding one entry per CDR3 protein. The sample includes about 300,000 distinct CDR3 sequences, roughly 85% of them seen just once. As regards this clonotype: Its antigen is unknown.

Specimen: CD8+ T cells from PBMCs. The chain recombines TRBV6-2 or TRBV6-3 with TRBJ2-1; 16 nucleotides align to TRBD2. The source is a human donor with multiple sclerosis. CDR3 nucleotide sequence: TGTGCCAGCAGTTTTGGGACTAGCGGGAGGGCCCCCAACAATGAGCAGTTCTTC. Translating gives CASSFGTSGRAPNNEQFF.